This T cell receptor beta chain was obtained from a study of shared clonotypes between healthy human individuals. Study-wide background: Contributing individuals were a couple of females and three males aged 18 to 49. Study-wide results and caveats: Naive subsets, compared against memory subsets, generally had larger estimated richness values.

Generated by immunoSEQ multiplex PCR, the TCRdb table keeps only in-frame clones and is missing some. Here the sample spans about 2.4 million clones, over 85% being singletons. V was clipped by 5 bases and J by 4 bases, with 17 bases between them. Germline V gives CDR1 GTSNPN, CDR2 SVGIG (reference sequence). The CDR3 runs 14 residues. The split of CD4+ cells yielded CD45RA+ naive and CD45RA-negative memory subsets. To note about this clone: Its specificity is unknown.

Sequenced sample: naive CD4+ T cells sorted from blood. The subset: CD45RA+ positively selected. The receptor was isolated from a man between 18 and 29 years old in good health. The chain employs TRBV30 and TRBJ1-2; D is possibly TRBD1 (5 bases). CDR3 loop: CAWESPGRRYGYTF. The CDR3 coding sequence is TGTGCCTGGGAATCCCCGGGACGACGCTATGGCTACACCTTC.